The 12 T cell receptor beta chains listed next were all sequenced from one sample in a study of blood T cell repertoires in COVID-19. Data came from immunoSEQ multiplex PCR; TCRdb stores just in-frame clones and leaves some out. The repertoire holds 220,000 or so clones, with around 80% as singletons. Sequencing was performed on peripheral blood. These receptors originate from a man younger than 40 with active or convalescent COVID-19.

This chain joins TRBV5-1 and TRBJ1-6, with 9 bases identical to TRBD1. Trimming at V came to 4 bases and at J to 8 bases, leaving 10 bases not matched to a gene. From germline, CDR1 is SGHRS and CDR2 YFSETQ. This CDR3 is 16 amino acids long. This CDR3 reads CASSRAGTGSDSPLHF. The CDR3 region has the DNA TGCGCCAGCAGCCGTGCTGGGACAGGGTCAGATTCACCCCTCCACTTT.

The chain joins TRBV6-5 to TRBJ2-7, with 7 bases identical to TRBD2. V dropped 8 bases and J dropped 2; count of bases not matched to a gene: 12. Looked up from germline, CDR1 is MNHEY and CDR2 is SVGAGI. This CDR3 is 15 amino acids long. The CDR3 DNA reads as TGTGCCAGCGCCCCCTGGGGGGGAGACGCCTACGAGCAGTACTTC. Protein sequence: CASAPWGGDAYEQYF.

For the CDR3, the DNA is TGTGCCACCAGTCCGAAGGCGGAACCCGGGGAGCTGTTTTTT. Its translation is CATSPKAEPGELFF. The rearrangement links TRBV15 to TRBJ2-2; D unresolved. V shed 6 bases and J shed 6 bases, with 14 bases lying between them. Germline lookup yields CDR1 LNHNV and CDR2 YYDKDF (reference sequence). CDR3 length equals 14 residues.

V and J are TRBV28 and TRBJ2-7; a possible D gene is TRBD1 (6 bases). V lost 2 bases, J lost 2 bases, and 10 bases lay in between. The CDR3 totals 14 residues. Germline V gene data show CDR1 as MDHEN and CDR2 as SYDVKM. The CDR3 coding sequence is TGTGCCAGCAGTTTAGGGCAGGGGCCCTACGAGCAGTACTTC. It codes for CASSLGQGPYEQYF.

The chain uses TRBV5-1 and TRBJ2-7; 7 bases line up with TRBD2. CDR1 and CDR2 (germline): SGHRS, YFSETQ. This CDR3 has 15 residues. The V and J ends lost 3 bases and 2 bases, in that order; junction bases with no gene match: 8. The DNA of the CDR3 is TGCGCCAGCAGCTGGGGAGGGGAGATCGCCTACGAGCAGTACTTC. Translation gives CASSWGGEIAYEQYF.

V gene TRBV9 combines with J gene TRBJ2-1; D perhaps matches TRBD2 (5 bases). The V gene lost 1 base and the J gene lost 2 bases, with 10 bases spanning the gap. This CDR3 comprises 15 residues. Per germline, CDR1 SGDLS and CDR2 YYNGEE. For the CDR3, the DNA is TGTGCCAGCAGCGTAAGCAGCGGTGCCTACAATGAGCAGTTCTTC. The encoded protein is CASSVSSGAYNEQFF.

CDR3 residues: CASSEIGGGDLSTNEKLFF. CDR3 DNA: TGTGCCAGCAGTGAAATTGGAGGGGGGGACTTGTCAACTAATGAAAAACTGTTTTTT. This chain joins TRBV2 and TRBJ1-4; D is perhaps TRBD1 (6 bases). This CDR3 is built from 19 residues. V lost 2 bases and J lost 0, with 19 bases in between. The germline gives CDR1 SNHLY, CDR2 FYNNEI.

V and J are TRBV10-3 and TRBJ1-1; D ambiguous. V gave up 0 bases and J gave up 6 bases, with 14 bases separating them. The CDR3 runs to 15 residues. Germline-derived CDR1 and CDR2 are ENHRY and SYGVKD. For the CDR3, the DNA is TGTGCCATCAGTGAGTCGAAGCGGGGAGTGGCTGAAGCTTTCTTT. It translates to CAISESKRGVAEAFF.

The V and J genes are TRBV6-5 and TRBJ1-2; no firm D call. The germline V gene encodes CDR1 MNHEY and CDR2 SVGAGI. CDR3 length: 12 residues. V dropped 6 bases and J dropped 6 bases, with 11 bases sitting between them. The CDR3 here is CASSLTGDGYTF. The CDR3 nucleotides are TGTGCCAGCAGCCTGACCGGAGATGGCTACACCTTC.

The chain uses TRBV5-1 and TRBJ2-3, with D possibly TRBD1 on 5 matching bases. Trimming cost V 4 bases and J 0 bases, with 9 bases left between them. This CDR3 has 14 amino acids. Germline-derived CDR1 and CDR2 are SGHRS and YFSETQ. The chain's CDR3 is CASSIDRSTDTQYF. CDR3 coding DNA: TGCGCCAGCAGCATAGACAGAAGCACAGATACGCAGTATTTT.

The chain carries TRBV23-1 and TRBJ1-5; 8 nucleotides line up with TRBD1. TRBV23-1 is an ORF, and what it does is uncertain. V lost 4 bases to trimming and J lost 2 bases; unmatched junction nucleotides: 13. The CDR3 has 18 residues. This CDR3 is CASSLGQGPFLGNQPQHF. The DNA of the CDR3 is TGCGCCAGCAGTCTCGGACAGGGACCCTTTTTGGGCAATCAGCCCCAGCATTTT.

The chain couples TRBV28 to TRBJ1-4; 10 bases match TRBD1. The CDR3 is 15 residues long. Losses at the gene ends were 6 bases for V and 8 bases for J; bases not matched to a gene: 9. Germline V gene lookup returns CDR1 MDHEN and CDR2 SYDVKM. The CDR3 DNA reads as TGTGCCAGCAGAGGAACCGGGACAGGGGAAGAAAAACTGTTTTTT. Its translation is CASRGTGTGEEKLFF.